This entry features one T cell receptor beta chain sequence. Its specificity is unknown. The TCR beta CDR3 regions underwent amplification using RNA transcripts as the source. HTBI primers were employed in a first-round RT-PCR of the TCR CDR3. TCRdb re-called the multiplex PCR reads through MiXCR, storing one row per CDR3 protein. Of 350,000 or so distinct CDR3 sequences in the sample, roughly 18% were seen once. These data originate in a study of T cells in Graves' hyperthyroidism and ophthalmopathy. General study findings and limits: The model predicted ophthalmopathy a median around six months before onset. Ophthalmopathy and stable hyperthyroidism were separated by a 13 V-J model.

This CDR3 contains 13 residues. The V and J ends lost 3 bases and 12 bases respectively, with 17 bases between them. Looked up from germline, CDR1 is MDHEN and CDR2 is SYDVKM. Uncontrolled infection, other autoimmune disease, pregnancy or lactation excluded patients. Using approximately 10 ml of fresh peripheral blood, PBMCs were prepared. The receptor's source is a woman aged 40-49 years with Graves' ophthalmopathy. Specimen: blood. V and J are TRBV28 and TRBJ1-1; D unresolved. CDR3 sequence (DNA): TGTGCCAGCAGTTTGTTGTCTCGCCCCCGGCCTTTCTTT. Protein: CASSLLSRPRPFF.